This T cell receptor beta chain was recorded in a study of blood T cell repertoires in COVID-19. Assay used: immunoSEQ multiplex PCR; TCRdb lists only in-frame clones, some missing. The table records around 99,000 clones, 85% to 95% of them present only once. J lost 10 bases, V lost 5 bases, and 12 bases had no gene match. The CDR3 spans 15 residues. CDR1 and CDR2 from the germline V gene are SEHNR and FQNEAQ (reference sequence). The origin of this receptor is a woman in her twenties or thirties with acute or convalescent COVID-19. V is TRBV7-9 and J is TRBJ2-1; 9 bases align to TRBD2. Sample: peripheral blood. The CDR3 sequence: CASSTTLAGLAEQFF. The CDR3 nucleotides read TGTGCCAGCAGCACCACTCTCGCGGGACTAGCAGAGCAGTTCTTC.